This record concerns one T cell receptor (beta chain) sequence. V was clipped by 0 bases and J by 4 bases, with 13 bases between them. This CDR3 is 15 amino acids long. Germline values: CDR1 SGHNT, CDR2 YYREEE (reference sequence). The source of the sample is a study of blood T cell repertoires in COVID-19. Across the study: Collection of acute and convalescent COVID-19 samples took place in the United States, Italy and Spain. From T cells, B-cell-depleted T cells, or PBMCs came the material, which was cDNA or gDNA.

The participants were between roughly 18 and 100 years old and came from some 23 US areas. Cohort assignment relied on participant-reported clinical history. The method was immunoSEQ multiplex PCR; TCRdb's version includes in-frame clones alone and lacks a portion of them. Of about 180,000 clones in the sample, about 85% were seen once. The chain uses TRBV5-4 and TRBJ1-2; possibly TRBD1 for D (5 bases). The receptor was isolated from a man aged 35-49 years who had recovered from COVID-19. Sequencing was performed on PBMCs or T cells enriched from blood (not recorded which). CDR3 in DNA: TGTGCCAGCAGCTTGGGTCCGGGGGAGACCTATGGCTACACCTTC. As protein: CASSLGPGETYGYTF.